Below, one T cell receptor beta chain is given with its context. This sample was taken from a study of blood T cell repertoires in COVID-19. Overall study: Italy, Spain and the United States were the sources of the convalescent and acute COVID-19 samples. PBMCs, B-cell-depleted T cells, or T cells were the source of the cDNA or gDNA that made up the material.

Between the trimmed V and J ends, which lost 0 bases and 3 bases, there was a span of 10 bases. CDR1 is SGDLS and CDR2 is YYNGEE in the germline V gene. The CDR3 has 14 residues. Per the original data handling: Scientists estimated how many nucleated cells there were by amplifying reference gene primers. This table comes from immunoSEQ multiplex PCR, and its TCRdb copy is limited to in-frame clones, with some not included. The D gene and trimming were derived from the DNA, and the V and J assignments and clone size from that table. The sample holds some 300,000 clones, 65% to 90% seen once. This TCR was recovered from a woman between 65 and 79 years old with COVID-19, enrolled during active disease. The sample was peripheral blood. The chain is built from TRBV9 and TRBJ2-7, with a possible D match to TRBD1 (5 bases). DNA for the CDR3: TGTGCCAGCAGCGTAGGGCTCGACAGCTACGAGCAGTACTTC. Amino acid sequence: CASSVGLDSYEQYF. Full variable domain (outside the CDR3, taken from reference TRBV9 and TRBJ2-7): DSGVTQTPKHLITATGQRVTLRCSPRSGDLSVYWYQQSLDQGLQFLIQYYNGEERAKGNILERFSAQQFPDLHSELNLSSLELGDSALYFCASSVGLDSYEQYFGPGTRLTVT.